These T cell receptor beta chains were read from a single sample in a study of beta chain features in type 1 diabetes. Only in-frame clones appear in the TCRdb table, and some are missing; sequencing was by immunoSEQ multiplex PCR. The table shows hundreds of thousands of clones, with around a sixth occurring only once. The sequencing sample was made of naive CD4+ T cells from blood. All receptors come from a man aged 18 to 35 in good health. CDR3s include the opening cysteine and the closing phenylalanine or tryptophan. A D gene is named only where the DNA matches it firmly. Size is omitted from some rows. Given values are once, few, many or a class for expanded clones.

>TRBJ1-2|.|TRBV15|.
CATSRDSTGNYGYTF
TGTGCCACCAGCAGAGACTCGACGGGAAACTATGGCTACACCTTC
>TRBJ1-1|.|TRBV19|few
CASSMGIRTEAFF
TGTGCCAGTAGTATGGGGATACGCACTGAAGCTTTCTTT
>TRBJ2-3|.|TRBV28|few
CATTSSSTDTQYF
TGTGCCACCACGAGCTCGTCGACAGATACGCAGTATTTT
>TRBJ2-3|.|TRBV5-1|.
CASSQDRRTDTQYF
TGCGCCAGCAGCCAGGATCGACGGACAGATACGCAGTATTTT
>TRBJ2-7|TRBD1|TRBV2|.
CASSVRDRGPTSYEQYF
TGTGCCAGCAGTGTCCGGGACAGGGGTCCTACCTCCTACGAGCAGTACTTC
>TRBJ2-7|.|TRBV28|.
CASSLLGGEQYF
TGTGCCAGCAGTTTATTGGGAGGCGAGCAGTACTTC
>TRBJ2-5|.|TRBV5-1|few
CASSPRSEETQYF
TGCGCCAGCAGCCCCCGGTCGGAAGAGACCCAGTACTTC
>TRBJ2-7|.|TRBV5-1|.
CASSFGVTYEQYF
TGCGCCAGCAGCTTTGGCGTCACCTACGAGCAGTACTTC
>TRBJ2-1|TRBD1|TRBV5-1|.
CASTRSPGTGTSYNEQFF
TGCGCCAGCACCCGGTCGCCCGGGACAGGGACCTCCTACAATGAGCAGTTCTTC
>TRBJ1-3|.|TRBV7-9|.
CASSLDFRESGNTIYF
TGTGCCAGCAGCTTAGACTTCCGGGAATCTGGAAACACCATATATTTT
>TRBJ2-6|.|TRBV7-8|few
CASSLVVRAGANVLTF
TGTGCCAGCAGCTTAGTGGTGAGGGCCGGGGCCAACGTCCTGACTTTC
>TRBJ1-1|.|TRBV19|few
CASSIRGHTEAFF
TGTGCCAGTAGTATTCGGGGGCACACTGAAGCTTTCTTT
>TRBJ2-2|TRBD2|TRBV25-1|few
CASSVGGLGNTGELFF
TGTGCCAGCAGTGTGGGAGGACTAGGGAACACCGGGGAGCTGTTTTTT
>TRBJ2-7|.|TRBV7-2|.
CASGKGNEQYF
TGTGCCAGCGGGAAAGGGAACGAGCAGTACTTC
>TRBJ2-5|TRBD2|TRBV10-3|few
CAISAWTSGRGQETQYF
TGTGCCATCAGTGCGTGGACTAGCGGGAGAGGTCAAGAGACCCAGTACTTC
>TRBJ2-2|.|TRBV6-1|few
CASSTALQTTGELFF
TGTGCCAGCAGTACGGCTCTCCAGACCACCGGGGAGCTGTTTTTT
>TRBJ2-7|.|TRBV9|few
CASSRDLYEQYF
TGTGCCAGCAGTCGGGACCTCTACGAGCAGTACTTC
>TRBJ2-7|TRBD1|TRBV11-1|few
CASSLRTPGQGAHEQYF
TGTGCCAGCAGTCTACGGACTCCGGGACAGGGTGCCCACGAGCAGTACTTC
>TRBJ1-5|.|TRBV27|few
CASSRQGMGNQPQHF
TGTGCCAGCAGTCGCCAGGGCATGGGCAATCAGCCCCAGCATTTT
>TRBJ1-2|.|TRBV7-9|.
CASSLMPYGYTF
TGTGCCAGCAGCTTAATGCCATATGGCTACACCTTC
>TRBJ1-5|.|TRBV29-1|.
CSAVNAGSNQPQHF
TGCAGCGCTGTCAACGCGGGTAGCAATCAGCCCCAGCATTTT
>TRBJ2-6|.|TRBV5-1|.
CASSLERGTNVLTF
TGCGCCAGCAGCTTAGAGAGGGGCACCAACGTCCTGACTTTC